What follows describes a single T cell receptor beta chain. The antigen is undetermined. The data stem from a study of cytomegalovirus exposure and HLA in healthy donors. The study's findings and limits: Later analysis associated a missense DCLRE1C variant with TCR beta V- and J-gene trimming.

Primers for the PCR totalled 60 Vbeta and 13 Jbeta. TCRdb's table, derived via immunoSEQ multiplex PCR, lists solely in-frame clones and lacks some. The sample lists approximately 120,000 clones; about three quarters were seen once. Germline-derived CDR1 and CDR2 are SEHNR and FQNEAQ (reference sequence). CDR3 length: 12 residues. V gave up 5 bases and J gave up 12 bases; unmatched junction bases: 5. This sequence originates from a woman between 25 and 40 years old in good health and CMV-seronegative. The V and J genes are TRBV7-9 and TRBJ1-5; TRBD1 matches 9 bases. Source material: PBMCs. The CDR3 DNA reads TGTGCCAGCAGCCCGGGGACAGGGAACCAGCATTTT. Translating it yields CASSPGTGNQHF.